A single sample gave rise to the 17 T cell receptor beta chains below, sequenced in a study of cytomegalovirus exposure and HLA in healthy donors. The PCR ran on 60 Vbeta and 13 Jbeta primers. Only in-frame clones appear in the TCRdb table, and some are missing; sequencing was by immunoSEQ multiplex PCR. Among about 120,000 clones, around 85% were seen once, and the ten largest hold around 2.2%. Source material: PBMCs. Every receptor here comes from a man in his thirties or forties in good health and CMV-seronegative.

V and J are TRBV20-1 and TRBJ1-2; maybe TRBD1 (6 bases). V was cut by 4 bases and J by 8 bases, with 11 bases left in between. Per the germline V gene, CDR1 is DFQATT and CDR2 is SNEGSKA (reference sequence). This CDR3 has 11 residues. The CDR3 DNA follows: TGCAGTGCTAACACAGGGTTGGGCTACACCTTC. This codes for CSANTGLGYTF.

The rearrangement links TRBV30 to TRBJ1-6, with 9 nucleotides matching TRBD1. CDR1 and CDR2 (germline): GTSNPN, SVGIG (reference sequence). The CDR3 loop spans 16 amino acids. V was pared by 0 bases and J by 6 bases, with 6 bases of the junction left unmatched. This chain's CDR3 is CAWSVKTGGLNSPLHF. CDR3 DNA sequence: TGTGCCTGGAGTGTAAAAACAGGGGGCCTTAATTCACCCCTCCACTTT.

As DNA, the CDR3 is TGTGCCAGCAGTCCCGGGACAGGGAACTACAATGAGCAGTTCTTC. Encoded protein: CASSPGTGNYNEQFF. The chain combines TRBV28 with TRBJ2-1, with 9 bases identical to TRBD1. Per germline, CDR1 MDHEN and CDR2 SYDVKM. This CDR3 spans 15 amino acids. Germline trimming cut 5 bases from V and 3 bases from J; bases unmatched to any gene: 5.

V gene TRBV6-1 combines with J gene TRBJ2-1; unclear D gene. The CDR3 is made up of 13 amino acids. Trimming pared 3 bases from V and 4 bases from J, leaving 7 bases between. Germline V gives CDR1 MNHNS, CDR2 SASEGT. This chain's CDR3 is CASSEETYNEQFF. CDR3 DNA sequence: TGTGCCAGCAGTGAGGAGACTTACAATGAGCAGTTCTTC.

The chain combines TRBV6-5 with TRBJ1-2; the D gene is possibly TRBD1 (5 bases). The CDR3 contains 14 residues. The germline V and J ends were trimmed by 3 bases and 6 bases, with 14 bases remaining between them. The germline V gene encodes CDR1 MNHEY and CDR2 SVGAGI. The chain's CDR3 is CASSYDPGSNGYTF. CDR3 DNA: TGTGCCAGCAGTTATGATCCAGGGTCCAATGGCTACACCTTC.

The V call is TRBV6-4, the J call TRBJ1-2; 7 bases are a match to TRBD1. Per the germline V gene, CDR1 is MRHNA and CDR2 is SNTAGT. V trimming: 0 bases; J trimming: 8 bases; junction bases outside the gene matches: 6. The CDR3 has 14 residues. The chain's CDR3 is CASSDSETGMGYTF. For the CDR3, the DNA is TGTGCCAGCAGTGACTCGGAGACAGGGATGGGCTACACCTTC.

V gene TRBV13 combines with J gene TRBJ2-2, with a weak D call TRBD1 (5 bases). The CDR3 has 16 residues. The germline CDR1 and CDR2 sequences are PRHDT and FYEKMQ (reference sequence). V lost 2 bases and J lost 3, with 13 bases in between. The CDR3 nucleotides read TGTGCCAGCAGCTTAACAGCTACAGGAGACACCGGGGAGCTGTTTTTT. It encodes CASSLTATGDTGELFF.

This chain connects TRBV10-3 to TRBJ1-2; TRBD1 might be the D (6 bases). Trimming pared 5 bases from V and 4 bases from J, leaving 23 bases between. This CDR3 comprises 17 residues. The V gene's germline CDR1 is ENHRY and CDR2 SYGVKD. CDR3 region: CAISLDAQGRRFYGYTF. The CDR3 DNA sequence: TGTGCCATCAGTCTCGACGCCCAGGGGCGACGATTCTATGGCTACACCTTC.

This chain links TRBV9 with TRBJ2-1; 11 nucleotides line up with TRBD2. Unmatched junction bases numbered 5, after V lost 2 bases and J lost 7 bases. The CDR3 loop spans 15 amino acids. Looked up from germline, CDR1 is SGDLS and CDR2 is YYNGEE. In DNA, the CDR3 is TGTGCCAGCAGCGTTGCCCTAGCGGGGGGAAATGAGCAGTTCTTC. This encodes CASSVALAGGNEQFF. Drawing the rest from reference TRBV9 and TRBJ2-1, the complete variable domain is DSGVTQTPKHLITATGQRVTLRCSPRSGDLSVYWYQQSLDQGLQFLIQYYNGEERAKGNILERFSAQQFPDLHSELNLSSLELGDSALYFCASSVALAGGNEQFFGPGTRLTVL.

CDR3 in DNA: TGCGCCAGCGGACAGGGGGATGAAAAACTGTTTTTT. Translation: CASGQGDEKLFF. The chain joins TRBV5-1 to TRBJ1-4; 10 bases are a match to TRBD1. Trimming removed 7 bases from V and 6 bases from J; junction bases left unmatched: 0. In germline, CDR1 is SGHRS, CDR2 YFSETQ. The CDR3 runs to 12 residues.

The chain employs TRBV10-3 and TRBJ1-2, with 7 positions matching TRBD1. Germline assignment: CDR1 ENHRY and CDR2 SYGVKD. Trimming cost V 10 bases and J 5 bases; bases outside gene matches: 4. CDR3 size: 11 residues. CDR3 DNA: TGTGCCACAAGGACAGGATATGGCTACACCTTC. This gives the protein CATRTGYGYTF.

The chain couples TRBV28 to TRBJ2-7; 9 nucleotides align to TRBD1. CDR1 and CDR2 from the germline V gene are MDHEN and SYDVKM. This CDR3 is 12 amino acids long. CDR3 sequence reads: CVRDRESSEQYF. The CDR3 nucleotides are TGTGTACGGGACAGGGAATCGTCCGAGCAGTACTTC. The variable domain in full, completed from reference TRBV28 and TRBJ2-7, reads DVKVTQSSRYLVKRTGEKVFLECVQDMDHENMFWYRQDPGLGLRLIYFSYDVKMKEKGDIPEGYSVSREKKERFSLILESASTNQTSMYLCVRDRESSEQYFGPGTRLTVT.

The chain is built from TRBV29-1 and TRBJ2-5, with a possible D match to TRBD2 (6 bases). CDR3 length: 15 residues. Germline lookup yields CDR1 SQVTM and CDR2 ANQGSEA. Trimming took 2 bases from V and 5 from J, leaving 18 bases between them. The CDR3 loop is CSVERLGDFRETQYF. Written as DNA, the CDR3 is TGCAGCGTTGAAAGGCTGGGGGACTTTCGGGAGACCCAGTACTTC. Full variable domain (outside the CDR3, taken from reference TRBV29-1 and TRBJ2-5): SAVISQKPSRDICQRGTSLTIQCQVDSQVTMMFWYRQQPGQSLTLIATANQGSEATYESGFVIDKFPISRPNLTFSTLTVSNMSPEDSSIYLCSVERLGDFRETQYFGPGTRLLVL.

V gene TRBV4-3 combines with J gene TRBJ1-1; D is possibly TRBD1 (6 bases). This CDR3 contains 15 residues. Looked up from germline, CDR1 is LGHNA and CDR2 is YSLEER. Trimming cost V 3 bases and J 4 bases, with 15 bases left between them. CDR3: CASSHAGVRGTEAFF. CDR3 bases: TGCGCCAGCAGCCACGCAGGGGTAAGAGGCACTGAAGCTTTCTTT.

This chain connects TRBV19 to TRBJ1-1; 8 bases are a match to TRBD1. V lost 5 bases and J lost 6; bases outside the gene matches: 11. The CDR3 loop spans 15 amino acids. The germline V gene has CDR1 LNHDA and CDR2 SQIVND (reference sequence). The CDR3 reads CASSSGTGIGPEAFF. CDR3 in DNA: TGTGCCAGTAGTTCCGGGACAGGAATAGGCCCTGAAGCTTTCTTT.

CDR3 nucleotides: TGCGCCAGCATCGGGACTAGCGGGGGGGTCACAGATACGCAGTATTTT. Translation: CASIGTSGGVTDTQYF. The chain links TRBV10-2 to TRBJ2-3; 16 nucleotides match TRBD2. In germline, CDR1 is WSHSY, CDR2 SAAADI. V lost 7 bases and J lost 2; bases outside the gene matches: 3. CDR3 length: 16 residues.

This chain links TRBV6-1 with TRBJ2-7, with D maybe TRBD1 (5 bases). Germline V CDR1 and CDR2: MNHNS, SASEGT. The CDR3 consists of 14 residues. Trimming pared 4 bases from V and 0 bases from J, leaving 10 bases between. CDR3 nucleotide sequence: TGTGCCAGCAGTGCAGGGTCCGCCTCCTACGAGCAGTACTTC. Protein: CASSAGSASYEQYF.